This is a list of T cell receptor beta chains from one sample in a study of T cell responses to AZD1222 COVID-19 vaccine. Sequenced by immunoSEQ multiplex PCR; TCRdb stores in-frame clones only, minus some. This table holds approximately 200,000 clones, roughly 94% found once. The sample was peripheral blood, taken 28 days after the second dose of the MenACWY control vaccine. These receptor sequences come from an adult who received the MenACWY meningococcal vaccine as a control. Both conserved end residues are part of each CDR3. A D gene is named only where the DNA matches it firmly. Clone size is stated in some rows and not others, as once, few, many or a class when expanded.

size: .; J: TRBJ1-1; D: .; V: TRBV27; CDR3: CASSLEGNTEAFF; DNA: TGTGCCAGCAGTTTGGAGGGGAACACTGAAGCTTTCTTT
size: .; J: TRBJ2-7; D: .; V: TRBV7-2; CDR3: CASSWGFSYEQYF; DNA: TGTGCCAGCAGTTGGGGCTTCTCCTACGAGCAGTACTTC
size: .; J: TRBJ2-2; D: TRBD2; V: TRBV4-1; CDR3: CASSPGLALGELFF; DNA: TGCGCCAGCAGCCCGGGACTAGCTCTCGGGGAGCTGTTTTTT
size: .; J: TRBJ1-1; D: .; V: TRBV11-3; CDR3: CASSLGGHTEAFF; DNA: TGTGCCAGCAGCTTGGGAGGACACACTGAAGCTTTCTTT
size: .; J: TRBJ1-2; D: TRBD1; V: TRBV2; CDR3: CASSDYRGDGYTF; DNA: TGTGCCAGCAGTGACTACAGGGGGGATGGCTACACCTTC
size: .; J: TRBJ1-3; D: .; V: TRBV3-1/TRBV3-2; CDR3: CASSQWTDGNTIYF; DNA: TGTGCCAGCAGCCAATGGACGGATGGAAACACCATATATTTT
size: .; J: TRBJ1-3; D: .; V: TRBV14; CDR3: CASSLRRTGPGNTIYF; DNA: TGTGCCAGCAGCCTACGACGAACAGGCCCTGGAAACACCATATATTTT
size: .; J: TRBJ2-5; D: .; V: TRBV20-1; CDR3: CSASQAVSVQETQYF; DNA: TGCAGTGCTAGTCAGGCCGTGTCAGTCCAAGAGACCCAGTACTTC
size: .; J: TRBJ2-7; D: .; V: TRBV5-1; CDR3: CASSPGRTGPYEQYF; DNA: TGCGCCAGCAGCCCGGGAAGGACGGGTCCCTACGAGCAGTACTTC
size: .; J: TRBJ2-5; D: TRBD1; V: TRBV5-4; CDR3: CASSLGGTGRETQYF; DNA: TGTGCCAGCAGCTTGGGGGGGACAGGGCGAGAGACCCAGTACTTC
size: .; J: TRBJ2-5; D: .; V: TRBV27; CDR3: CASSLINGLGETQYF; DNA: TGTGCCAGCAGTTTAATTAATGGGTTGGGAGAGACCCAGTACTTC
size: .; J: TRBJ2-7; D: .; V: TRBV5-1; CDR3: CASSPRQASSYEQYF; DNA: TGCGCCAGCAGCCCCAGACAGGCGAGCTCCTACGAGCAGTACTTC
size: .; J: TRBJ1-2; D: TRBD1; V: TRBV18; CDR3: CASSPGNRKTGADYGYTF; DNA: TGTGCCAGCTCACCAGGCAATCGAAAGACAGGGGCCGACTATGGCTACACCTTC
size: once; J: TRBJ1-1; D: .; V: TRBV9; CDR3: CASSVGWVMNTEAFF; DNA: TGTGCCAGCAGCGTAGGGTGGGTGATGAACACTGAAGCTTTCTTT
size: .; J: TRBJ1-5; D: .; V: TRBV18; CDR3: CASSPAGDSTSNQPQHF; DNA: TGTGCCAGCTCACCGGCAGGGGATTCGACGAGCAATCAGCCCCAGCATTTT
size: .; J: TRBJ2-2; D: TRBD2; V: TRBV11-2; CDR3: CASSLERILAGALAGELFF; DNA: TGTGCCAGCAGCTTAGAAAGGATACTAGCGGGGGCGTTGGCCGGGGAGCTGTTTTTT
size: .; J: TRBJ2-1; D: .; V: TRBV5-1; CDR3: CASSMGNNEQFF; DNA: TGCGCCAGCAGCATGGGGAATAATGAGCAGTTCTTC
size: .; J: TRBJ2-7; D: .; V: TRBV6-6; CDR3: CASSSRGVKLEQYF; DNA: TGTGCCAGCAGTTCCCGCGGGGTAAAGCTCGAGCAGTACTTC
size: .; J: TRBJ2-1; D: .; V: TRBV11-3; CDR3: CASSFAGLNEQFF; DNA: TGTGCCAGCAGCTTTGCGGGACTCAATGAGCAGTTCTTC